Listed here is a single TCR beta chain. The data stem from a study of T cell changes during pregnancy in multiple sclerosis. The V end lost 4 bases, the J end lost 0 bases, and 20 bases lay between the germline ends. CDR1 is SGDLS, CDR2 YYNGEE, per germline. This CDR3 comprises 18 residues. TCRdb's copy holds only in-frame clones and misses some; the assay was immunoSEQ multiplex PCR. Seen here are approximately 71,000 clones, 92% observed once, and the top ten hold less than 2%. Source: peripheral blood, taken in the second trimester of pregnancy. The receptor was isolated from a female donor with multiple sclerosis, enrolled in a pregnancy study. This chain uses TRBV9 with TRBJ1-3; D remains unclear. The CDR3 loop reads CASSPSISHVSSGNTIYF. The CDR3 DNA sequence: TGTGCCAGCAGCCCAAGTATATCCCACGTTAGCTCTGGAAACACCATATATTTT.